These 13 T cell receptor beta chains came from one sample sequenced in a study of blood T cell repertoires in COVID-19. Clones were read by immunoSEQ multiplex PCR, and TCRdb kept only the in-frame ones, dropping some. This table has some 140,000 clones, approximately 83% appearing once. The material sequenced was peripheral blood. The source is a woman aged 50 to 60 who had recovered from COVID-19.

CDR3 coding DNA: TGTGCCAGCTCACCGTTTGCGGGGAGGGACACTGAGCAGTTCTTC. Translated: CASSPFAGRDTEQFF. The J gene is TRBJ2-1, the V gene TRBV18; a weak D match, TRBD2 (7 bases). The germline CDR1 and CDR2 sequences are KGHSH and LQKENI. V was trimmed by 3 bases and J by 9 bases, leaving 18 bases between them. The CDR3 contains 15 residues. Supplemented by reference TRBV18 and TRBJ2-1, the full variable domain reads NAGVMQNPRHLVRRRGQEARLRCSPMKGHSHVYWYRQLPEEGLKFMVYLQKENIIDESGMPKERFSAEFPKEGPSILRIQQVVRGDSAAYFCASSPFAGRDTEQFFGPGTRLTVL.

J is TRBJ2-7 and V is TRBV7-8; possible D gene TRBD1, 6 bases. Looked up from germline, CDR1 is SGHVS and CDR2 is FQNEAQ. This CDR3 is built from 13 residues. The germline V and J ends were trimmed by 3 bases and 6 bases, with 12 bases remaining between them. CDR3 residues: CASSFSGVVEQYF. The CDR3 region has the DNA TGTGCCAGCAGCTTCTCAGGGGTCGTCGAGCAGTACTTC.

This clone was found once. The genes are TRBV29-1 and TRBJ2-5, with D possibly being TRBD1 (7 bases). Deletions cut 3 bases from V and 4 bases from J, with 12 bases between. Germline-derived CDR1 and CDR2 are SQVTM and ANQGSEA. CDR3 size: 13 residues. CDR3 bases: TGCAGCGTTGAGGAGGGGGCGAGAGAGACCCAGTACTTC. As protein: CSVEEGARETQYF.

Only a few counts were recorded for this clone. This chain joins TRBV2 and TRBJ1-2, with 8 bases aligning to TRBD1. This CDR3 contains 13 residues. CDR1 SNHLY and CDR2 FYNNEI come from the germline V gene. The V and J ends lost 8 bases and 2 bases, in that order; junction bases with no gene match: 4. The CDR3 nucleotides are TGTGCCAGCGTGGACAGGGAGAACTATGGCTACACCTTC. Translation: CASVDRENYGYTF.

V usage is TRBV2 and J usage is TRBJ2-2, with D possibly matching TRBD2 (5 bases). The germline V gene has CDR1 SNHLY and CDR2 FYNNEI. The CDR3 is made up of 13 amino acids. V was pared by 2 bases and J by 6 bases, with 7 bases between. In DNA, the CDR3 is TGTGCCAGCAGTGAATTCGGGGCCGGGGAGCTGTTTTTT. This gives the protein CASSEFGAGELFF.

The rearrangement uses TRBV5-7 and TRBJ2-7; 9 bases are shared with TRBD2. TRBV5-7 has ORF status, its function being uncertain. Trimming removed 4 bases from V and 3 bases from J; junction bases left unmatched: 5. The CDR3 loop spans 14 amino acids. Written as DNA, the CDR3 is TGTGCCAGCAGCCCCCCTAGCGGGAACTACGAGCAGTACTTC. Residues: CASSPPSGNYEQYF.

CDR3 residues: CAIRTNRGSPLHF. The CDR3 DNA is TGTGCCATCAGGACGAACAGGGGTTCACCCCTCCACTTT. The gene calls are TRBV10-3 and TRBJ1-6, with 7 bases matching TRBD1. V dropped 6 bases and J dropped 9; count of bases not matched to a gene: 5. The CDR3 runs 13 residues. Germline V gene lookup returns CDR1 ENHRY and CDR2 SYGVKD.

The chain is built from TRBV2 and TRBJ2-5; tentatively, D is TRBD1 (5 bases). Trimming took 3 bases from V and 4 from J, leaving 12 bases between them. The CDR3 contains 14 residues. CDR1 SNHLY and CDR2 FYNNEI come from the germline V gene. CDR3: CASSEGRVSETQYF. In DNA form, the CDR3 reads TGTGCCAGCAGTGAGGGGCGTGTATCAGAGACCCAGTACTTC.

The chain recombines TRBV14 with TRBJ1-2; 9 bases fit TRBD1. CDR1 SGHDN and CDR2 FVKESK come from the germline V gene. The CDR3 consists of 15 residues. Trimming cost V 5 bases and J 3 bases; bases outside gene matches: 7. The CDR3 region is CASSYLGDRDYGYTF. The CDR3 nucleotides read TGTGCCAGCAGCTACCTCGGGGACAGGGACTATGGCTACACCTTC.

The V call is TRBV7-9, the J call TRBJ1-6; 10 bases are a match to TRBD1. This CDR3 has 15 amino acids. The V gene's germline CDR1 is SEHNR and CDR2 FQNEAQ (reference sequence). Unmatched junction bases numbered 2, after V lost 2 bases and J lost 7 bases. Written as DNA, the CDR3 is TGTGCCAGCAGCTTATCGGGACAGGGGAATTCACCCCTCCACTTT. Its translation is CASSLSGQGNSPLHF.

The chain recombines TRBV14 with TRBJ1-1; TRBD1 matches 9 bases. Germline V gives CDR1 SGHDN, CDR2 FVKESK. Germline trimming cut 6 bases from V and 5 bases from J; bases unmatched to any gene: 4. The CDR3 length is 13 residues. The CDR3 DNA is TGTGCCAGCAGGCCTGACAGGGGGACTGAAGCTTTCTTT. This translates into CASRPDRGTEAFF.

The chain couples TRBV12-3 or TRBV12-4 to TRBJ2-5; D not resolved. The CDR3 length is 13 residues. V was shortened by 3 bases and J by 4 bases, with 9 bases between the two germline ends. The CDR3 spells CASSLDRRETQYF. The CDR3, as DNA: TGTGCCAGCAGTTTGGATAGGAGAGAGACCCAGTACTTC.

The chain couples TRBV4-2 to TRBJ2-3, with D possibly matching TRBD1 (6 bases). Trimming removed 4 bases from V and 0 bases from J, with 14 bases in between. The CDR3 is 16 amino acids. CDR1 and CDR2 (germline): LGHNA, YNFKEQ. CDR3 amino acids: CASSLSLRGSTDTQYF. The CDR3 DNA reads as TGTGCCAGCAGCCTGAGTCTGAGGGGGAGCACAGATACGCAGTATTTT.